The 19 T cell receptor beta chains reported below all come from one sample, sequenced in a study of CD8 T cells in ankylosing spondylitis. TCRdb reanalysed the 5' RACE reads using MiXCR and keeps one entry per CDR3 protein. The sample lists 30,000 to 45,000 distinct CDR3 sequences, about 17% occurring once. The sample taken for sequencing was blood. The receptors derive from a male donor with ankylosing spondylitis or in good health (not recorded which).

This clonotype was recorded at least ten times. The chain uses TRBV7-9 and TRBJ2-7; 7 nucleotides line up with TRBD1. J lost 6 bases, V lost 4 bases, and 9 bases had no gene match. From germline, CDR1 is SEHNR and CDR2 FQNEAQ (reference sequence). The CDR3 has 14 amino acids. The chain's CDR3 is CASSSPDRPSEQYF. DNA of the CDR3: TGTGCCAGCAGCTCCCCGGACAGGCCGTCCGAGCAGTACTTC.

This chain uses TRBV6-1 with TRBJ2-5; 8 positions match TRBD1. The CDR3 contains 17 residues. Trimming at V came to 2 bases and at J to 5 bases, leaving 13 bases not matched to a gene. Germline lookup yields CDR1 MNHNS and CDR2 SASEGT. This CDR3 is CASSETLRTGRRETQYF. In nucleotides, the CDR3 is TGTGCCAGCAGTGAAACTCTTCGGACAGGGCGCCGCGAGACCCAGTACTTC.

The chain joins TRBV2 to TRBJ2-3, with 9 bases fitting TRBD2. Germline loops: CDR1 SNHLY, CDR2 FYNNEI. V shed 8 bases, J shed 1 base, and the junction held 7 bases outside the gene matches. This CDR3 has 15 amino acids. CDR3 bases: TGTGCCAGCGGGTGGACTAGCGTAGGCACAGATACGCAGTATTTT. Amino acids: CASGWTSVGTDTQYF.

This rearrangement joins TRBV12-3 or TRBV12-4 to TRBJ2-2, with a possible D match to TRBD1 (6 bases). Deletions cut 4 bases from V and 6 bases from J, with 12 bases between. The CDR3 has 14 amino acids. CDR3 bases: TGTGCCAGCAGTTCCCGGACAGTCCCCGGGGAGCTGTTTTTT. Residues: CASSSRTVPGELFF.

V usage is TRBV5-5 and J usage is TRBJ2-3, with D possibly being TRBD2 (5 bases). Deletions cut 4 bases from V and 4 bases from J, with 13 bases between. This CDR3 spans 14 amino acids. Per the germline V gene, CDR1 is SGHKS and CDR2 is YYEKEE (reference sequence). The CDR3 DNA follows: TGTGCCAGCAGCCCACTGTCCGGGGCAGATACGCAGTATTTT. This encodes CASSPLSGADTQYF. The full variable domain, completed using reference TRBV5-5 and TRBJ2-3, is DAGVTQSPTHLIKTRGQQVTLRCSPISGHKSVSWYQQVLGQGPQFIFQYYEKEERGRGNFPDRFSARQFPNYSSELNVNALLLGDSALYLCASSPLSGADTQYFGPGTRLTVL.

V is TRBV3-2 and J is TRBJ2-7. TRBV3-2 is a pseudogene locus. This CDR3 has 11 residues. The CDR3 loop is CASSQAYEQYF. CDR3 nucleotides: TGTGCCAGCAGCCAAGCGTACGAGCAGTACTTC.

This clonotype was observed a handful of times. The CDR3 reads CASSRKGDEDEAFF. CDR3 bases: TGTGCCAGCAGCCGGAAGGGAGATGAGGATGAAGCTTTCTTT. This rearrangement joins TRBV6-2 or TRBV6-3 to TRBJ1-1; D gene unclear. The CDR3 contains 14 residues. The ends were cut back, 6 bases at V and 7 bases at J, with 18 bases in the middle. The germline V gene has CDR1 MNHEY and CDR2 SVGEGT.

In this sample, this clonotype turned up a few times. V and J are TRBV5-1 and TRBJ1-1; no firm D call. The germline CDR1 and CDR2 sequences are SGHRS and YFSETQ. This CDR3 has 14 amino acids. Trimming took off 0 bases at V and 2 bases at J, with 8 bases between the two ends. The CDR3 DNA reads TGCGCCAGCAGCTTGGGTCCGAGTAACACTGAAGCTTTCTTT. Its protein is CASSLGPSNTEAFF.

The chain links TRBV29-1 to TRBJ2-5; D may be TRBD1 or TRBD2 (6 bases each). Germline-derived CDR1 and CDR2 are SQVTM and ANQGSEA. V was cut by 0 bases and J by 8 bases, with 10 bases left in between. The CDR3 contains 12 residues. The CDR3 nucleotides are TGCAGCGTTGAAGATCTGGGGGGCACCCAGTACTTC. It is translated as CSVEDLGGTQYF.

This clonotype has more than one count but fewer than ten. The gene calls are TRBV5-1 and TRBJ2-2; TRBD2 matches at 13 bases. The germline V gene encodes CDR1 SGHRS and CDR2 YFSETQ. With 3 bases clipped from V and 4 bases from J, the junction kept 3 bases outside the gene matches. This CDR3 has 16 residues. The CDR3 reads CASSWTSGRVTGELFF. DNA for the CDR3: TGCGCCAGCAGCTGGACTAGCGGGAGAGTCACCGGGGAGCTGTTTTTT.

This clonotype was seen a few times. This chain links TRBV29-1 with TRBJ1-1; possibly TRBD1 for D (5 bases). V gave up 2 bases and J gave up 4 bases, with 11 bases separating them. This CDR3 has 13 residues. Germline lookup yields CDR1 SQVTM and CDR2 ANQGSEA. DNA of the CDR3: TGCAGCGTTGAAAGGCGGGGGTTCACTGAAGCTTTCTTT. It codes for CSVERRGFTEAFF.

In its sample, this clonotype was seen a few times. The chain recombines TRBV28 with TRBJ1-1; the D gene is possibly TRBD1 (5 bases). Germline V CDR1 and CDR2: MDHEN, SYDVKM. V dropped 3 bases and J dropped 5 bases, with 13 bases sitting between them. This CDR3 contains 14 residues. CDR3 sequence: CASSLGQAGTEAFF. The CDR3 region has the DNA TGTGCCAGCAGTTTGGGGCAGGCGGGTACTGAAGCTTTCTTT.

CDR3 amino acids: CASSPPLSGGGGEQFF. The DNA of the CDR3 is TGTGCCAGCAGCCCCCCCCTTAGCGGTGGGGGGGGTGAGCAGTTCTTC. V usage is TRBV3-1 and J usage is TRBJ2-1; TRBD2 agrees at 7 bases. From germline, CDR1 is LGHDT and CDR2 YNNKEL (reference sequence). This CDR3 comprises 16 residues. With V trimmed by 4 bases and J by 9 bases, 15 bases remained unmatched.

J is TRBJ2-3 and V is TRBV7-2, with TRBD1 identical over 8 bases. The V segment lost 4 bases and the J segment 1 base; nucleotides outside the gene matches: 4. Germline CDR1 SGHTA, CDR2 FQGNSA. The CDR3 spans 15 residues. CDR3 sequence reads: CASSSDRVRTDTQYF. For the CDR3, the DNA is TGTGCCAGCAGCTCGGACAGGGTGCGCACAGATACGCAGTATTTT.

V and J are TRBV2 and TRBJ2-1, with D possibly being TRBD1 or TRBD2 (5 bases each). The CDR3 extends over 14 amino acids. Per germline, CDR1 SNHLY and CDR2 FYNNEI. V lost 6 bases, J lost 1 base, and 10 bases lay in between. CDR3 nucleotide sequence: TGTGCCAGCAGAGGGACGGGGTCCTACAATGAGCAGTTCTTC. The encoded protein is CASRGTGSYNEQFF. The variable domain in full, with the rest retrieved from reference TRBV2 and TRBJ2-1, is EPEVTQTPSHQVTQMGQEVILRCVPISNHLYFYWYRQILGQKVEFLVSFYNNEISEKSEIFDDQFSVERPDGSNFTLKIRSTKLEDSAMYFCASRGTGSYNEQFFGPGTRLTVL.

The sample holds a few counts of this clonotype. The rearrangement links TRBV6-5 to TRBJ1-4; TRBD1 matches 9 bases. Trimming at V came to 6 bases and at J to 7 bases, leaving 6 bases not matched to a gene. CDR3 length equals 14 residues. Germline loops: CDR1 MNHEY, CDR2 SVGAGI. The CDR3 DNA is TGTGCCAGCAGATTGGACAGGGGCGCTGAAAAACTGTTTTTT. This codes for CASRLDRGAEKLFF.

This chain links TRBV10-3 with TRBJ2-2; maybe TRBD2 (6 bases). The CDR3 contains 15 residues. Trimming took off 4 bases at V and 5 bases at J, with 14 bases between the two ends. Germline CDR1 ENHRY, CDR2 SYGVKD. CDR3: CAISAAGGGTGELFF. For the CDR3, the DNA is TGTGCCATCAGTGCTGCGGGTGGAGGGACCGGGGAGCTGTTTTTT.

This clonotype was seen a few times. The chain recombines TRBV28 with TRBJ2-7, with 12 bases matching TRBD1. Germline assignment: CDR1 MDHEN and CDR2 SYDVKM. The CDR3 sequence is 15 residues long. With V trimmed by 5 bases and J by 7 bases, 9 bases remained unmatched. DNA of the CDR3: TGTGCCAGCAGTGCCCCGGGACAGGGGGCGAGGGAGCAGTACGTC. Its translation: CASSAPGQGAREQYV.

The rearrangement links TRBV6-2 or TRBV6-3 to TRBJ1-1; unclear D gene. This CDR3 comprises 13 residues. The germline V gene has CDR1 MNHEY and CDR2 SVGEGT. V lost 4 bases and J 5 bases, leaving 11 bases between the germline ends. The CDR3 DNA reads TGTGCCAGCAGTTTGAGTGTGGGGACTGAAGCTTTCTTT. This sequence encodes CASSLSVGTEAFF.